This T cell receptor beta chain is from a study of blood T cell repertoires in COVID-19. Study background: T cells, B-cell-depleted T cells, or PBMCs supplied cDNA or gDNA.

Participants were aged about 18 to 90 years, lived in 25 or so US areas, and enrolled virtually. Before they entered the study, exposed participants had met a COVID-19 case within 2 weeks. With 8 bases removed from V and 4 bases from J, the gap between germline ends came to 15 bases. The CDR3 loop spans 13 amino acids. Germline CDR1 reads MDHEN; CDR2 reads SYDVKM. Per the authors' pipeline: Amplified reference gene primers provided the basis for estimating nucleated cell counts. Only in-frame clones appear in the TCRdb table, and some are missing; sequencing was by immunoSEQ multiplex PCR. D and trimming were read from the DNA, whereas the V and J calls and clone size are those reported in that table. The sample has around 330,000 clones; around 84% are singletons.

The TCR comes from a woman in her twenties or thirties who had been exposed to COVID-19. This rearrangement joins TRBV28 to TRBJ2-7; TRBD1 is a possible D gene (6 bases). Sequenced input: PBMCs or T cells enriched from blood (not recorded which). The DNA of the CDR3 is TGTGCCAGCGGGATACAGGGTTTGTACGAGCAGTACTTC. Protein: CASGIQGLYEQYF.